Detailed here is one T cell receptor beta chain. CDR1 LGHDT and CDR2 YNNKEL come from the germline V gene (reference sequence). The CDR3 runs 16 residues. With V trimmed by 4 bases and J by 0 bases, 8 bases remained unmatched. Patients at the Seattle site were enrolled during active infection and followed longitudinally. These data are taken from a study of blood T cell repertoires in COVID-19. Study-wide context: The origin of the acute and convalescent COVID-19 samples was the United States, Italy and Spain. PBMCs, B-cell-depleted T cells, or T cells were the source of the cDNA or gDNA that made up the material.

Under the authors' procedure: Scientists estimated how many nucleated cells there were by amplifying reference gene primers. The assay was immunoSEQ multiplex PCR, and TCRdb's table has in-frame clones only and misses some. V and J calls and clone size are copied from that table; D and trimming were computed from the DNA. The sample has 450,000 or so clones, roughly 90% seen once. The origin of this receptor is a man younger than 35 with COVID-19, enrolled during active disease. This chain connects TRBV3-1 (or the pseudogene TRBV3-2) to TRBJ1-1; 7 positions match TRBD1. Sequenced sample: peripheral blood. CDR3 in DNA: TGTGCCAGCAGCCCCCGAACCGGGACAGTGAACACTGAAGCTTTCTTT. Translated: CASSPRTGTVNTEAFF.